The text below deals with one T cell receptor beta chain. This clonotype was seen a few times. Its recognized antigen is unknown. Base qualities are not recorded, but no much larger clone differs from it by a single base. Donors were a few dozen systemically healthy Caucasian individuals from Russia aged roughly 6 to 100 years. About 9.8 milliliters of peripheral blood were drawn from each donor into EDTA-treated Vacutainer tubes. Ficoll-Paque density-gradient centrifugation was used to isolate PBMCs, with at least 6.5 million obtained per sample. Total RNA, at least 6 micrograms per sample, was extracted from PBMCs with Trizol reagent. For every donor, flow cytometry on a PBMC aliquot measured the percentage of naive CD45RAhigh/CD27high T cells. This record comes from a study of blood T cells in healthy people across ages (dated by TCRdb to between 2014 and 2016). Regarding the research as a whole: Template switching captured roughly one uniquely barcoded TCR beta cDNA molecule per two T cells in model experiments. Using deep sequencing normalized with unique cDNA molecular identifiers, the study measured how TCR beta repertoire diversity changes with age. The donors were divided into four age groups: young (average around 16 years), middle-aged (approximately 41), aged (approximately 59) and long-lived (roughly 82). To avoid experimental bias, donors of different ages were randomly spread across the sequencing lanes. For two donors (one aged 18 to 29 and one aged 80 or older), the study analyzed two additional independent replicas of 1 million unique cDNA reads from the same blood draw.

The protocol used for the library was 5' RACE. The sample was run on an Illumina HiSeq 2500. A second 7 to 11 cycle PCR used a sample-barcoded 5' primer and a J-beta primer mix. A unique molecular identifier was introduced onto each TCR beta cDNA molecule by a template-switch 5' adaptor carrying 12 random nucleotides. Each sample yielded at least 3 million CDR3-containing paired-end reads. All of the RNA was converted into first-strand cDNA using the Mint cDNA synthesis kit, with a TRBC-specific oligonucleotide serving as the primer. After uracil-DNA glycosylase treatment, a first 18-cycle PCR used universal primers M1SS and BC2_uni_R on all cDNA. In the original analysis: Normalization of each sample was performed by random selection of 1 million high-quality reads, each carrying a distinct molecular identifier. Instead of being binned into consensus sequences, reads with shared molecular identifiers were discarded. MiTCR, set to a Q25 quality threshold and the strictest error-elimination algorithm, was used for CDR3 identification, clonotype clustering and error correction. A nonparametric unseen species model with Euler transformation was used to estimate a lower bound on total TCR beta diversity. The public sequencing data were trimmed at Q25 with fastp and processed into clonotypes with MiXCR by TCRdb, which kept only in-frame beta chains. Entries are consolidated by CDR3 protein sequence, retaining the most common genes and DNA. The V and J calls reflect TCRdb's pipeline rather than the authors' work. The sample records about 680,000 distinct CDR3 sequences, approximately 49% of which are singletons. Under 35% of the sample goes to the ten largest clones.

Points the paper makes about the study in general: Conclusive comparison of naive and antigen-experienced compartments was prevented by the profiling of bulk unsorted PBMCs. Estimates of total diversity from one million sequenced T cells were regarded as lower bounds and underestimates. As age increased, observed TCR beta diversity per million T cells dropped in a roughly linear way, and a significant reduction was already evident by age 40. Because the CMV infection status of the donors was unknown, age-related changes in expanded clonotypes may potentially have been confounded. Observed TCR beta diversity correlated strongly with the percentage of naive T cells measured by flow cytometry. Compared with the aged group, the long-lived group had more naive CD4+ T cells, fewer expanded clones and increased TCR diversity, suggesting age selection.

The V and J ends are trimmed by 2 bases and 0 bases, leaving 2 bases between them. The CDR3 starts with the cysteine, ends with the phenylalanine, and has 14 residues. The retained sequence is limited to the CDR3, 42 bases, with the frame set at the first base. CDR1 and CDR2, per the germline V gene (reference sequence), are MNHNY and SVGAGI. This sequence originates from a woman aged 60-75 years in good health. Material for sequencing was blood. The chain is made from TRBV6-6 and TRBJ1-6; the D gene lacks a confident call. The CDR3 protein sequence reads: CASSYTSYNSPLHF. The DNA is TGTGCCAGCAGTTACACCTCCTATAATTCACCCCTCCACTTT.